The present T cell receptor beta chain was sequenced within a study of immune evolution from preneoplasia to lung adenocarcinoma. Study-level points and caveats: Later-stage lesions seemingly showed higher T cell density and diversity than normal lung.

Germline V gene data show CDR1 as SQVTM and CDR2 as ANQGSEA. The V gene lost 6 bases and the J gene lost 5 bases, with 13 bases spanning the gap. The CDR3 runs 12 residues. On this clone itself: Its target is unknown.

Measured with immunoSEQ multiplex PCR; TCRdb has only the in-frame clones, and not every one. The sample includes about 10,000 clones, 76% seen only once; the top ten take about 30%. The source is a person aged 55-75 years with lung adenocarcinoma. Some clones in this sample may be carry-over from other donors' samples. The sample comprised FFPE normal lung tissue adjacent to the tumor. The rearrangement links TRBV29-1 to TRBJ1-1, with a possible D match to TRBD1 (5 bases). DNA for the CDR3: TGCAGCGTCAGGGCGGGGGGAACTGAAGCTTTCTTT. It yields the protein CSVRAGGTEAFF.